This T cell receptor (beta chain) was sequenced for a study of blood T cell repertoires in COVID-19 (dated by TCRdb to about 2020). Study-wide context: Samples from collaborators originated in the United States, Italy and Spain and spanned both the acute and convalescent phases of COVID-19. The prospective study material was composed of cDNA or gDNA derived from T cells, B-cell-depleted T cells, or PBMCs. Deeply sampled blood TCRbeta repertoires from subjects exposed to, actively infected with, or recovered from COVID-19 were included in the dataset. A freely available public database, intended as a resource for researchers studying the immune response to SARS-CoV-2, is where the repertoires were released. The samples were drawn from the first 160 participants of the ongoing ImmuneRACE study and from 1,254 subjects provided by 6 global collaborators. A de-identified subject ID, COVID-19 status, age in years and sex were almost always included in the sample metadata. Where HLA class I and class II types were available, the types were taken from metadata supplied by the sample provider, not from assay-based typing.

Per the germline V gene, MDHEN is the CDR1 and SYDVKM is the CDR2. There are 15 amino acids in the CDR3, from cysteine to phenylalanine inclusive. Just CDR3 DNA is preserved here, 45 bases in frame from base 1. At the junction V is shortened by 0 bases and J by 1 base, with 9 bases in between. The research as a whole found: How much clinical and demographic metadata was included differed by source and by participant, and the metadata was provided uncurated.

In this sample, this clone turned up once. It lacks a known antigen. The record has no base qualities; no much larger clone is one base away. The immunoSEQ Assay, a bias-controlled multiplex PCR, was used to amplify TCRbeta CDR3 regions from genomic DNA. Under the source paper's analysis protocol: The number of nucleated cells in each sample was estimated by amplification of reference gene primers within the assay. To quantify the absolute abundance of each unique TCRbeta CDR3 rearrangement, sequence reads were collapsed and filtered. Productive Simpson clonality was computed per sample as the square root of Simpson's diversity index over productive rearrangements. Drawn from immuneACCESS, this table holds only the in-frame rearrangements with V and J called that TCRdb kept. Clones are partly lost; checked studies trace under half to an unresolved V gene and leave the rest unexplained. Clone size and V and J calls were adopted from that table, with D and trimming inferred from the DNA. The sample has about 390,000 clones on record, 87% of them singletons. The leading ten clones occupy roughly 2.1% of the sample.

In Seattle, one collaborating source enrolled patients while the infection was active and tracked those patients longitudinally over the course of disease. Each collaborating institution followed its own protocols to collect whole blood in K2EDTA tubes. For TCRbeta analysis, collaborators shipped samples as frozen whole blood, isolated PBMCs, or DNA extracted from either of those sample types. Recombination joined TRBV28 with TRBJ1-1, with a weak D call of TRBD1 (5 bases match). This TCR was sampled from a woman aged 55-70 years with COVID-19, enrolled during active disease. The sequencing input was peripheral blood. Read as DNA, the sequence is TGTGCCAGCAGTTTATGGGCGACAGCGAACACTGAAGCTTTCTTT. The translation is CASSLWATANTEAFF. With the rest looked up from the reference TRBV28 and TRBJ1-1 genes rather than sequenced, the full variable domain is DVKVTQSSRYLVKRTGEKVFLECVQDMDHENMFWYRQDPGLGLRLIYFSYDVKMKEKGDIPEGYSVSREKKERFSLILESASTNQTSMYLCASSLWATANTEAFFGQGTRLTVV.